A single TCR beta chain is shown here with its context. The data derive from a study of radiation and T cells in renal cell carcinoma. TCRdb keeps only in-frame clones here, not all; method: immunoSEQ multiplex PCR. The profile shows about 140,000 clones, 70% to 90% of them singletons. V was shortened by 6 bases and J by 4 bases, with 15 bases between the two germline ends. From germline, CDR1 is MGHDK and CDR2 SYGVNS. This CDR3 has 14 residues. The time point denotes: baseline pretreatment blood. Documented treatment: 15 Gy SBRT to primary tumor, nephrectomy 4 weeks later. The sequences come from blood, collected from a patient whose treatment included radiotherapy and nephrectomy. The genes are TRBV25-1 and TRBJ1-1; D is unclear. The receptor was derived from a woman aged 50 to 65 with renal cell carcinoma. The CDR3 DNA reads TGTGCCAGCAGACCCGATGCGGGTCTCACTGAAGCTTTCTTT. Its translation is CASRPDAGLTEAFF.